Listed here are 22 T cell receptor beta chains from one sample, sequenced in a study of Graves' ophthalmopathy and Graves' hyperthyroidism. For repertoire sequencing, the TCR beta CDR3 regions were amplified from RNA transcripts. An opening RT-PCR round employed HTBI primers and preceded a second-round multiplex PCR. Via MiXCR, TCRdb re-called the multiplex PCR reads, giving one row per CDR3 protein. Altogether under 800,000 distinct CDR3 sequences are present, 22% being singletons, with the ten largest covering approximately 7.7%. The specimen sequenced was peripheral blood. The receptor source for this set is a woman younger than 30 with stable Graves' hyperthyroidism. Some clones in this sample may be carry-over from other donors' samples.

This clonotype has just a few counts. This rearrangement joins TRBV6-1 to TRBJ2-7, with 7 bases that match TRBD2. CDR1 and CDR2 from the germline V gene are MNHNS and SASEGT. The ends lost 2 bases at V and 4 bases at J; junction bases unmatched: 5. The CDR3 has 14 residues. CDR3 nucleotide sequence: TGTGCCAGCAGTGAAAGAGGACTAGTTTACGAGCAGTACTTC. Its protein is CASSERGLVYEQYF.

In this sample, this clonotype turned up many times. The chain has TRBV6-2 or TRBV6-3 and TRBJ1-1; D is perhaps TRBD1 (5 bases). Germline V gene lookup returns CDR1 MNHEY and CDR2 SVGEGT. V shed 0 bases and J shed 6 bases, with 11 bases lying between them. CDR3 length: 14 residues. The CDR3 nucleotides are TGTGCCAGCAGTTACTCGGAAGAGGGGCCTGAAGCTTTCTTT. This translates into CASSYSEEGPEAFF.

This clonotype was recorded at least ten times. The chain links TRBV6-8 to TRBJ1-6; D perhaps matches TRBD1 (5 bases). V dropped 6 bases and J dropped 9 bases, with 12 bases sitting between them. This CDR3 contains 13 residues. The V gene's germline CDR1 is MNHGY and CDR2 SAAAGT. The CDR3 nucleotides are TGTGCCAGCAGGCCTCTCCAGGGTTCACCCCTCCACTTT. Encoded protein: CASRPLQGSPLHF.

V and J are TRBV11-1 and TRBJ1-1; no clear D gene. Trimming removed 1 base at V and 8 bases at J, with 23 bases between. The CDR3 runs to 17 residues. Germline V lookup: CDR1 SGHAT, CDR2 FQDESV (reference sequence). CDR3 in DNA: TGTGCCAGCAGCTTAGGGTCCCGTGAGCAGCACCCCCCAGAAGCTTTCTTT. It encodes CASSLGSREQHPPEAFF.

This clonotype was seen at least ten times. Written as DNA, the CDR3 is TGTGCCAGTAGTCAAAAGCCGAACACTGAAGCTTTCTTT. Its protein is CASSQKPNTEAFF. The J gene is TRBJ1-1, the V gene TRBV19; D not resolved. The CDR3 runs to 13 residues. Germline V lookup: CDR1 LNHDA, CDR2 SQIVND (reference sequence). V was shortened by 5 bases and J by 1 base, with 8 bases between the two germline ends.

This clonotype was detected ten times or more. The V and J genes are TRBV27 and TRBJ1-2; perhaps TRBD1 as D (5 bases). From germline, CDR1 is MNHEY and CDR2 SMNVEV (reference sequence). V was trimmed by 2 bases and J by 6 bases, leaving 7 bases between them. The CDR3 loop spans 12 amino acids. CDR3 sequence: CASSLPGNGYTF. CDR3 nucleotide sequence: TGTGCCAGCAGTTTACCAGGGAATGGCTACACCTTC.

In its sample, this clonotype was seen many times. V gene TRBV12-3 or TRBV12-4 combines with J gene TRBJ2-7; D is unresolved. This CDR3 has 11 amino acids. V lost 3 bases, J lost 6 bases, and 6 bases lay in between. The CDR3 coding sequence is TGTGCCAGCAGTTTTTCTTCCGAGCAGTACTTC. This gives the protein CASSFSSEQYF.

This clonotype showed up many times. The V and J genes are TRBV5-1 and TRBJ2-7, with D maybe TRBD1 (5 bases). CDR1 and CDR2 from the germline V gene are SGHRS and YFSETQ. The CDR3 is 16 residues long. V lost 0 bases to trimming and J lost 3 bases, with 16 bases between them. CDR3 sequence reads: CASSLGGRAGFYEQYF. The CDR3 nucleotides read TGCGCCAGCAGCTTGGGAGGTCGGGCAGGGTTCTACGAGCAGTACTTC.

About this clonotype: This may be a read error: a much more frequent sequence differs by one nucleotide. The chain links TRBV4-1 to TRBJ2-5; possible D gene TRBD2, 5 bases. The CDR3 has 14 residues. Trimming pared 2 bases from V and 3 bases from J, leaving 10 bases between. CDR1 MGHRA and CDR2 YSYEKL come from the germline V gene. The DNA for the CDR3 is TGCGCCAGCAGCCAATCGGCGGGCAAAGAGACCCAGTACTTC. Protein: CASSQSAGKETQYF.

This clonotype was found a few times. The chain is built from TRBV27 and TRBJ1-1, with TRBD1 matching 9 bases. Trimming took 5 bases from V and 5 from J; bases not matched to a gene: 12. CDR1 is MNHEY, CDR2 SMNVEV, per germline (reference sequence). This CDR3 is built from 16 residues. As DNA, the CDR3 is TGTGCCAGCAGTCCAGACAGGGGGAATCTGGAAACTGAAGCTTTCTTT. Its translation is CASSPDRGNLETEAFF.

This clonotype appeared many times. The chain recombines TRBV18 with TRBJ1-1; D is uncertain. The germline gives CDR1 KGHSH, CDR2 LQKENI. Between the trimmed V and J ends, which lost 5 bases and 1 base, there was a span of 8 bases. The CDR3 extends over 13 amino acids. The CDR3 reads CASSSHANTEAFF. CDR3 nucleotide sequence: TGTGCCAGCTCATCACATGCGAACACTGAAGCTTTCTTT.

This clonotype was counted only a few times. The chain uses TRBV5-5 and TRBJ1-2, with D possibly being TRBD1 (6 bases). The CDR3 loop spans 16 amino acids. Trimming pared 8 bases from V and 1 base from J, leaving 21 bases between. Germline V gene data show CDR1 as SGHKS and CDR2 as YYEKEE (reference sequence). DNA of the CDR3: TGTGCCAGTCAGGAACAGGGAATAGGAGTTAACTATGGCTACACCTTC. Translated, it gives CASQEQGIGVNYGYTF.

The genes are TRBV19 and TRBJ1-1; TRBD1 matches at 8 bases. The CDR3 has 14 residues. Per the germline V gene, CDR1 is LNHDA and CDR2 is SQIVND (reference sequence). Losses at the gene ends were 2 bases for V and 4 bases for J; bases not matched to a gene: 3. The CDR3 DNA is TGTGCCAGTAGTATACAGGGGGCGGCCACTGAAGCTTTCTTT. As protein: CASSIQGAATEAFF.

J is TRBJ2-5 and V is TRBV19; 8 bases align to TRBD2. Looked up from germline, CDR1 is LNHDA and CDR2 is SQIVND (reference sequence). The CDR3 consists of 12 residues. The V and J ends lost 6 bases and 7 bases, in that order; junction bases with no gene match: 4. In DNA form, the CDR3 reads TGTGCCAGTAGACAGAGCGGGGGGACCCAGTACTTC. This sequence encodes CASRQSGGTQYF.

This clonotype was counted ten times or more. The V and J genes are TRBV12-3 or TRBV12-4 and TRBJ1-5; TRBD1 aligns across 9 bases. This CDR3 has 17 residues. The V and J ends lost 3 bases and 3 bases, in that order; junction bases with no gene match: 9. CDR3: CASSFRPGTGINQPQHF. The CDR3 DNA reads TGTGCCAGCAGTTTCCGTCCCGGGACAGGGATCAATCAGCCCCAGCATTTT.

The rearrangement joins TRBV30 to TRBJ2-7; the D call may be TRBD1 or TRBD2 (5 bases each). In germline, CDR1 is GTSNPN, CDR2 SVGIG (reference sequence). This CDR3 contains 12 residues. The V and J ends lost 3 bases and 9 bases respectively, with 15 bases between them. The CDR3 DNA is TGTGCCTGGAGCTCCCGAGGGGTCGGGCAGTACTTC. Its protein is CAWSSRGVGQYF.

This clonotype was found a few times. The chain couples TRBV25-1 to TRBJ1-1, with D perhaps TRBD1 (5 bases). CDR3 size: 14 residues. Deletions cut 5 bases from V and 1 base from J, with 11 bases between. The germline gives CDR1 MGHDK, CDR2 SYGVNS. CDR3 coding DNA: TGTGCCAGCAGTTACTGGGACTCGAACACTGAAGCTTTCTTT. Translated: CASSYWDSNTEAFF.

This clonotype came up many times. The J gene is TRBJ2-7, the V gene TRBV29-1; the D gene could be TRBD1 or TRBD2 (5 bases each). Trimming took 1 base from V and 2 from J, leaving 15 bases between them. The CDR3 is 15 amino acids. CDR1 and CDR2 (germline): SQVTM, ANQGSEA. CDR3: CSVEVGPGRTYEQYF. The CDR3 nucleotides are TGCAGCGTTGAAGTTGGGCCGGGACGGACCTACGAGCAGTACTTC.

This clonotype came up many times. The gene calls are TRBV6-1 and TRBJ1-1, with D possibly matching TRBD1 (5 bases). Trimming cost V 6 bases and J 1 base, with 15 bases left between them. The length of the CDR3 is 15 residues. CDR1 and CDR2 (germline): MNHNS, SASEGT. CDR3 nucleotide sequence: TGTGCCAGCAGGATCTTGGGGCACCCGAACACTGAAGCTTTCTTT. It yields the protein CASRILGHPNTEAFF.

This clonotype was seen repeatedly, ten times or more. The rearrangement links TRBV29-1 to TRBJ2-7, with D tentatively TRBD1 (6 bases). Germline V gene lookup returns CDR1 SQVTM and CDR2 ANQGSEA. The CDR3 consists of 14 residues. Trimming took 1 base from V and 9 from J, leaving 19 bases between them. The DNA of the CDR3 is TGCAGCGTTGAAGGACTCCCGGGGTTCAGGGGGCAGTACTTC. As protein: CSVEGLPGFRGQYF.

This clonotype was detected a few times. The gene calls are TRBV9 and TRBJ1-3; D ambiguous. Trimming left V 2 bases short and J 4 bases short, with 19 bases between. CDR1 is SGDLS and CDR2 is YYNGEE in the germline V gene. CDR3 length: 17 residues. The CDR3 sequence is CASSVSGSGKYGNTIYF. In nucleotides, the CDR3 is TGTGCCAGCAGCGTGTCGGGGTCCGGGAAATACGGAAACACCATATATTTT.

This clonotype was observed a handful of times. The CDR3 DNA sequence: TGTGCCAGCAGTGAGTCAGCGGGATCTCGAGAGACCCAGTACTTC. Translation gives CASSESAGSRETQYF. This chain links TRBV6-4 with TRBJ2-5, with 7 nucleotides matching TRBD2. This CDR3 region has 15 residues. V dropped 3 bases and J dropped 4; count of bases not matched to a gene: 8. From germline, CDR1 is MRHNA and CDR2 SNTAGT.